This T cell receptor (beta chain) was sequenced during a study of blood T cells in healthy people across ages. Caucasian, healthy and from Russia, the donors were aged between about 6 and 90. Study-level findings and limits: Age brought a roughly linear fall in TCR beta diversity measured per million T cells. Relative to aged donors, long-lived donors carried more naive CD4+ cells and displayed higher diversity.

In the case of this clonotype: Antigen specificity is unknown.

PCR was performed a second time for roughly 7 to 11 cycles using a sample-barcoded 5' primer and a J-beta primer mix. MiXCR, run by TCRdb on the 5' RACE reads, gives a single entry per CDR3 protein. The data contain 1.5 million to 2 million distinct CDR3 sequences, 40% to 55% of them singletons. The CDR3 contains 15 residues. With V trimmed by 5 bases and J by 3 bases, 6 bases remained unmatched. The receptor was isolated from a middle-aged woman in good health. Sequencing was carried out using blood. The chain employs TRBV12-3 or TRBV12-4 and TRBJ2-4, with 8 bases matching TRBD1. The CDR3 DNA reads TGTGCCAGCAGTCGGACAGGGCTGAACAAAAACATTCAGTACTTC. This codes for CASSRTGLNKNIQYF.